This T cell receptor (delta chain) was observed in a study of gamma-delta T cells after stem cell transplantation. This clone was seen only a few times. TCRdb applied CATT to the RT-PCR reads for clone calling. The sample shows thousands of delta-chain clones, more than 12% of them seen only once. Per germline, CDR1 TSWWSYY and CDR2 QGS. The CDR3 totals 16 residues. Trimming took 2 bases from V and 1 from J, leaving 14 bases between them. Sequencing used gamma-delta T cells. The chain joins TRDV1 to TRDJ1; D remains unclear. The source of this sequence is a human donor. It is not recorded whose cells these are; they may come from a transplant donor. CDR3 in DNA: TGTGCTCTTGGGGAAGACCCCGTACTCCCCACCGATAAACTCATCTTT. It is translated as CALGEDPVLPTDKLIF.